The next 7 T cell receptor beta chains were all read from a single sample in a study of blood T cell repertoires in COVID-19. Profiled with immunoSEQ multiplex PCR; TCRdb holds only in-frame clones, not every one. This sample has around 220,000 clones, with about 90% found just once. Sample: PBMCs or T cells enriched from blood (not recorded which). The receptors derive from a woman aged 25 to 39 with acute COVID-19.

This chain joins TRBV28 and TRBJ2-5; D remains ambiguous. Germline V gives CDR1 MDHEN, CDR2 SYDVKM. The ends were cut back, 7 bases at V and 1 base at J, with 16 bases in the middle. This CDR3 has 15 amino acids. CDR3 region: CASMSTGWAQETQYF. CDR3 coding DNA: TGTGCCAGCATGTCTACCGGCTGGGCCCAAGAGACCCAGTACTTC.

The chain recombines TRBV7-8 with TRBJ1-2, with 8 bases fitting TRBD1. The CDR3 consists of 17 residues. Germline CDR1 is SGHVS and CDR2 is FQNEAQ. Germline trimming cut 1 base from V and 3 bases from J; bases unmatched to any gene: 10. Here the CDR3 reads CASSLGGQGGYDYGYTF. The CDR3 DNA sequence: TGTGCCAGCAGCTTAGGTGGACAGGGAGGTTATGACTATGGCTACACCTTC.

This clone was observed once. The chain carries TRBV28 and TRBJ2-3; 7 positions agree with TRBD2. The CDR3 totals 16 residues. CDR1 is MDHEN, CDR2 SYDVKM, per germline. The junction had 10 bases not matched to a gene; V was cut back by 5 bases and J by 2 bases. The CDR3 sequence: CASSPLSGGLTDTQYF. CDR3 in DNA: TGTGCCAGCAGTCCCCTATCGGGGGGTCTCACAGATACGCAGTATTTT.

DNA of the CDR3: TGTGCCAGCTCACCACTTCGGGACTCTGGAAACACCATATATTTT. Translating gives CASSPLRDSGNTIYF. The chain recombines TRBV18 with TRBJ1-3; D is uncertain. From germline, CDR1 is KGHSH and CDR2 LQKENI. V was clipped by 1 base and J by 0 bases, with 7 bases between them. The CDR3 has 15 residues.

The V and J genes are TRBV7-3 and TRBJ2-4, with D possibly matching TRBD1 (6 bases). The CDR3 spans 15 residues. In germline, CDR1 is SGHTA, CDR2 FQGTGA. Deletions cut 2 bases from V and 6 bases from J, with 14 bases between. The CDR3 DNA sequence: TGTGCCAGCAGCTTAGATAGGGGGTATGGAAACATTCAGTACTTC. As protein: CASSLDRGYGNIQYF.

The chain recombines TRBV5-1 with TRBJ2-1; 7 bases agree with TRBD2. The V gene's germline CDR1 is SGHRS and CDR2 YFSETQ. J gave up 1 base and V 4 bases, and 5 bases lay outside the gene matches. There are 15 residues in the CDR3. The CDR3 coding sequence is TGCGCCAGCAGCCGCAGGGAGGGGTCCTACAATGAGCAGTTCTTC. This sequence encodes CASSRREGSYNEQFF.

The rearrangement uses TRBV11-2 and TRBJ2-7, with a tentative D call TRBD1 (6 bases). The V and J ends lost 6 bases and 3 bases respectively, with 15 bases between them. CDR3 length: 14 residues. Germline values: CDR1 SGHAT, CDR2 FQNNGV. Here the CDR3 DNA reads TGTGCCAGCAGGCCAGGACAGACTATCTACGAGCAGTACTTC. It translates to CASRPGQTIYEQYF.